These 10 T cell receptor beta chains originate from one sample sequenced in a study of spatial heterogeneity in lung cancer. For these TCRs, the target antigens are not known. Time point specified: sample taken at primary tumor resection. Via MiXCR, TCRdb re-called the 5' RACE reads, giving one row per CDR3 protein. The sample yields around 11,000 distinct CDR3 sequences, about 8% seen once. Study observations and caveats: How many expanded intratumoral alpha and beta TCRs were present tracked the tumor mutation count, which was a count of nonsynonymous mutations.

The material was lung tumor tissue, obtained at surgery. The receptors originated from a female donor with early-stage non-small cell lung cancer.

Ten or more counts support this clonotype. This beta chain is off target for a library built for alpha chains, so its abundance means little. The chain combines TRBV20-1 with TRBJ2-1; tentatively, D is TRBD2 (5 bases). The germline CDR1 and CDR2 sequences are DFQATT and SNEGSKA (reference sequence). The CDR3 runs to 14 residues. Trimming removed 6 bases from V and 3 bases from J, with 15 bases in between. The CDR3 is CSAPVPGYYNEQFF. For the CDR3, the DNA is TGCAGTGCCCCCGTCCCGGGGTACTACAATGAGCAGTTCTTC.

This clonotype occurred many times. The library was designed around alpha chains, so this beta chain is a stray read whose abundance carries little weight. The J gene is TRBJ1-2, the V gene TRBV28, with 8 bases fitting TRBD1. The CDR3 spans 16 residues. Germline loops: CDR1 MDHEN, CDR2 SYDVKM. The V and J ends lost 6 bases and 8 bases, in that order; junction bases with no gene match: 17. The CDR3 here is CASSPLAGGYRGGYTF. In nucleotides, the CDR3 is TGTGCCAGCAGCCCACTCGCAGGGGGCTATCGCGGGGGCTACACCTTC.

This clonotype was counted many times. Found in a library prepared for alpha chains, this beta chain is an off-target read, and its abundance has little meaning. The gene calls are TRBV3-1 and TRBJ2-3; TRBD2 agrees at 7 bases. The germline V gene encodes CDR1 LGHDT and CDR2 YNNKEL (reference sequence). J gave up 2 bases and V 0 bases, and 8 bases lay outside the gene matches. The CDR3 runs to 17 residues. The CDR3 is CASSQDEKSGVTDTQYF. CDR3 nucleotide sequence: TGTGCCAGCAGCCAAGACGAGAAGAGCGGGGTCACAGATACGCAGTATTTT.

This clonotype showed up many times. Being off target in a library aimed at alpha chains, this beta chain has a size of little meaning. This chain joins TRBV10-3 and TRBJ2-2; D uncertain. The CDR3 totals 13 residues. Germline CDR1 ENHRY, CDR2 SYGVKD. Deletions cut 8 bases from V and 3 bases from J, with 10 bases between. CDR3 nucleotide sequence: TGTGCCATCCGCCAGACCGACACCGGGGAGCTGTTTTTT. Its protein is CAIRQTDTGELFF.

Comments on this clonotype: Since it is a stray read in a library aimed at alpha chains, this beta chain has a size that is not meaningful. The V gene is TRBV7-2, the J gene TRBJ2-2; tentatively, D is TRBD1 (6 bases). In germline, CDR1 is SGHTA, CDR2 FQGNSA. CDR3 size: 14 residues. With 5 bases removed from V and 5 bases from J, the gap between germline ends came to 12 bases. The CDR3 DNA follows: TGTGCCAGCAGCGCTAATACAGGGACCGGGGAGCTGTTTTTT. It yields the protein CASSANTGTGELFF.

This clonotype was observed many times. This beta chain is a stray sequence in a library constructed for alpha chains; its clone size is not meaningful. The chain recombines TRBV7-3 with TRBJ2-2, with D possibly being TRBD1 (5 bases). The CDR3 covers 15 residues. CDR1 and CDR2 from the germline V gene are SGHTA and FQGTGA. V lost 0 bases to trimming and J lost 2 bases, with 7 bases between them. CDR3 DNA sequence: TGTGCCAGCAGCTTAACGACAGCCAACACCGGGGAGCTGTTTTTT. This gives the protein CASSLTTANTGELFF.

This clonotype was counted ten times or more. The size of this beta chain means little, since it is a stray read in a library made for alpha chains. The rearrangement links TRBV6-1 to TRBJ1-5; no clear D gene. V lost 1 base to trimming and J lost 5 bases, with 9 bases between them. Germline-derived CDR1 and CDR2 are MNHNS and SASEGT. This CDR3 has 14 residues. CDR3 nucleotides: TGTGCCAGCAGTGAAGGGACCCCTTATCAGCCCCAGCATTTT. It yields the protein CASSEGTPYQPQHF.

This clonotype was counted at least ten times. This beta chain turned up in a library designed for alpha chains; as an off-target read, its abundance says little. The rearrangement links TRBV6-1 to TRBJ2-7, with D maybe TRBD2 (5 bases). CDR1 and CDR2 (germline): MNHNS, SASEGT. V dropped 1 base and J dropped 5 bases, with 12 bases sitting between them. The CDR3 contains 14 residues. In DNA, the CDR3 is TGTGCCAGCAGTGAAGAGGGTTTCGGGAACGAGCAGTACTTC. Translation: CASSEEGFGNEQYF.

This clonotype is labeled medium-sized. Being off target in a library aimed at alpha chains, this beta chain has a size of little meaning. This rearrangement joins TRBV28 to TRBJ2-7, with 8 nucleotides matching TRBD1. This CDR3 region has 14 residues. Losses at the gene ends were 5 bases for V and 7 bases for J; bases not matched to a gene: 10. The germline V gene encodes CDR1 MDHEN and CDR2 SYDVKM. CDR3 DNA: TGTGCCAGCAGTGCCCCGGGCAGGGGGCATGAGCAGTACTTC. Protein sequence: CASSAPGRGHEQYF.

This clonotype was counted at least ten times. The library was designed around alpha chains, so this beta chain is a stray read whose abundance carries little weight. The CDR3 spells CASSSGQPNEKLFF. The CDR3 nucleotides are TGTGCCAGCAGCTCGGGACAGCCTAATGAAAAACTGTTTTTT. The chain couples TRBV12-3 or TRBV12-4 to TRBJ1-4; 7 bases fit TRBD1. Trimming cost V 6 bases and J 3 bases; bases outside gene matches: 4. The CDR3 is 14 residues long.